One sample yielded the 2 T cell receptor beta chains listed below, sequenced in a study of identifying expanded T cells in peripheral blood (dated by TCRdb to the late 2010s). The library was generated by the immunoSEQ multiplex PCR assay. Held by TCRdb, this immuneACCESS table contains in-frame sequences only and omits some clones. Under half of the omission traces to an unresolved V gene where checked; the cause of the rest is unknown. The sample yields roughly 81,000 clones; roughly 84% were counted once. The ten largest clones capture roughly a fifth of the sample. The sample consisted of blood. These receptors originate from a person aged 18-70 years in good health.

The chain has TRBV7-9 and TRBJ2-2; 10 nucleotides align to TRBD2. In germline, CDR1 is SEHNR, CDR2 FQNEAQ (reference sequence). The junction had 7 bases not matched to a gene; V was cut back by 4 bases and J by 2 bases. The CDR3 contains 17 residues. The CDR3 DNA reads TGTGCCAGCAGCTCCGGACTAGCGGAGGGAAACACCGGGGAGCTGTTTTTT. It codes for CASSSGLAEGNTGELFF.

This chain links TRBV7-2 with TRBJ2-7; no reliable D call. V lost 5 bases to trimming and J lost 2 bases, with 13 bases between them. CDR3 size: 14 residues. In germline, CDR1 is SGHTA, CDR2 FQGNSA. In DNA form, the CDR3 reads TGTGCCAGCAGCCCGCCCCCAATCCCCTACGAGCAGTACTTC. It specifies CASSPPPIPYEQYF.